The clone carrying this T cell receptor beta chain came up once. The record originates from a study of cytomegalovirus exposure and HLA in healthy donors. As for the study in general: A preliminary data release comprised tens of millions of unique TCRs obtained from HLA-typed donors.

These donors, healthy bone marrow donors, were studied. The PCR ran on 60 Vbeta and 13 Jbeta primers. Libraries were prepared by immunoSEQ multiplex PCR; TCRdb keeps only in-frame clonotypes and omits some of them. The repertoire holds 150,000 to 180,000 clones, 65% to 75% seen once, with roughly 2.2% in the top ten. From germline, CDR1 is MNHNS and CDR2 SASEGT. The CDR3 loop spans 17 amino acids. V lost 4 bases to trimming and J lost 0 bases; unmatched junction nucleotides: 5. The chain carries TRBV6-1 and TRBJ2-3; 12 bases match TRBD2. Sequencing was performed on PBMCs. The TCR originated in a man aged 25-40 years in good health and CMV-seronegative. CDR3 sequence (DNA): TGTGCCAGCAGTGTGGCTAGCGGGGGGGACAGCACAGATACGCAGTATTTT. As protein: CASSVASGGDSTDTQYF.